This T cell receptor beta chain was profiled in a study of early stage breast cancer tumors. Worth noting for this clone: Antigen unknown.

Measured with immunoSEQ multiplex PCR; TCRdb has only the in-frame clones, and not every one. In the table there are about 51,000 clones, over 75% of which are singletons. Study findings and constraints: Tumors had about 2.5-fold higher T cell density and higher clonality than adjacent normal breast tissue.

The V end lost 2 bases, the J end lost 7 bases, and 11 bases lay between the germline ends. The V gene's germline CDR1 is SGDLS and CDR2 YYNGEE. There are 13 residues in the CDR3. Sequenced material: blood. This receptor was taken from a person between 35 and 49 years old with breast cancer. The chain links TRBV9 to TRBJ2-3; a possible D gene is TRBD2 (5 bases). The CDR3 is CASSVRGSNTQYF. CDR3 coding DNA: TGTGCCAGCAGCGTCAGAGGGAGCAATACGCAGTATTTT.